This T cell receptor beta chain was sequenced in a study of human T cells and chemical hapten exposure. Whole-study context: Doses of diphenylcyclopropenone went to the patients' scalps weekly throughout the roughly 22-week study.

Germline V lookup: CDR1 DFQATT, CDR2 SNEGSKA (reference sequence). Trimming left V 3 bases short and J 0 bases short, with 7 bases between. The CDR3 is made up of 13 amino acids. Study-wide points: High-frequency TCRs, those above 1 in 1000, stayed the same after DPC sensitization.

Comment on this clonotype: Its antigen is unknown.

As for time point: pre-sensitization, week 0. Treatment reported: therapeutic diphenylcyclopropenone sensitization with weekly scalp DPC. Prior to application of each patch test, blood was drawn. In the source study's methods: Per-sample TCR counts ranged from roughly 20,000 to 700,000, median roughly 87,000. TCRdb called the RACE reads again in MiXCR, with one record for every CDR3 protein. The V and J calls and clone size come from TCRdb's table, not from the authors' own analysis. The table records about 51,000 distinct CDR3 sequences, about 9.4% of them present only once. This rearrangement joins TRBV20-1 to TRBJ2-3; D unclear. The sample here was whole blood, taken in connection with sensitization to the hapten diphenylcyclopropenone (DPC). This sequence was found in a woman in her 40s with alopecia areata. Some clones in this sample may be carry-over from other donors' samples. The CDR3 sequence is CSASEDSTDTQYF. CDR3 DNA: TGCAGTGCTAGTGAGGACAGCACAGATACGCAGTATTTT.